This TCR beta chain came from a study of long-term antiretroviral therapy in people with HIV. A v3.0 immunoSEQ assay was performed at survey level. Clones were read by immunoSEQ multiplex PCR, and TCRdb kept only the in-frame ones, dropping some. The sample consists of about 11,000 clones, around 80% of them appearing once. Between the trimmed V and J ends, which lost 3 bases and 4 bases, there was a span of 9 bases. Germline CDR1 SNHLY, CDR2 FYNNEI. The CDR3 sequence is 14 residues long. Of note for this clone: The antigen remains unidentified.

General study results and limits: Following ART, diversity rose but still fell short of transplant donor controls. Clones showing expansion before ART dominated the repertoire at all time points. There were no data on ART adherence, viral resistance or therapy changes, a gap that limits inferences about post-ART repertoire changes.

This clonotype was obtained from a man aged 35 to 55 with HIV. This specimen consisted of unsorted PBMCs, obtained 1.2 years after starting antiretroviral therapy. The chain is built from TRBV2 and TRBJ2-2, with TRBD1 as a possible D gene (5 bases). The DNA of the CDR3 is TGTGCCAGCAGTGATATGACAGTCACCGGGGAGCTGTTTTTT. This sequence encodes CASSDMTVTGELFF.